This T cell receptor beta chain was identified in a study of blood T cell repertoires in COVID-19. At the level of the study: Samples of COVID-19 (acute and convalescent) were obtained from the United States, Italy and Spain. T cells, B-cell-depleted T cells, or PBMCs supplied cDNA or gDNA.

In the authors' workflow: Counts of nucleated cells, estimated from reference gene primer amplification, were obtained. Generated by immunoSEQ multiplex PCR, the TCRdb table keeps only in-frame clones and is missing some. The V and J calls and the clone size are those of that table, but D and trimming were determined from the DNA. The sample lists more than 7,500 clones, approximately 86% seen once, with just over 7% in the top ten. Material for sequencing was peripheral blood. The source of this sequence is a human donor with active COVID-19. The donor label of this sample is uncertain.

The CDR3 here is CASSDSLSNYGYTF. In DNA form, the CDR3 reads TGTGCCAGCAGTGACTCATTATCTAACTATGGCTACACCTTC. The gene calls are TRBV13 and TRBJ1-2; D unclear. V dropped 6 bases and J dropped 0 bases, with 11 bases sitting between them. Germline V gives CDR1 PRHDT, CDR2 FYEKMQ (reference sequence). The CDR3 totals 14 residues.